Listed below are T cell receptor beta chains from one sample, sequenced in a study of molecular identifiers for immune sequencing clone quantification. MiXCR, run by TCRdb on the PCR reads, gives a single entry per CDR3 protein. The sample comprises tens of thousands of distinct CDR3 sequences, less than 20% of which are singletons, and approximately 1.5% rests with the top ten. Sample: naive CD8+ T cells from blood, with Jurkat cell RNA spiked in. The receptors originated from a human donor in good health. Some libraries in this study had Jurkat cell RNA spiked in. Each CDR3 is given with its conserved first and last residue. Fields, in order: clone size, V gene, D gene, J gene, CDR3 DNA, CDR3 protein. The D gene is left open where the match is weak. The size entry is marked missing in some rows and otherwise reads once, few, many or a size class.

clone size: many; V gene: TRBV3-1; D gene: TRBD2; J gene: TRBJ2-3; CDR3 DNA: TGTGCCAGCAGCCGGGGTGGCGGGAGTTCAGATACGCAGTATTTT; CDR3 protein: CASSRGGGSSDTQYF
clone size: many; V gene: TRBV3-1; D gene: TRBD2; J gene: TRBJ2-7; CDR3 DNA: TGTGCCAGCAGCCAAGGTCCGGGGGAGGGGTCCTACGAGCAGTACTTC; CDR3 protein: CASSQGPGEGSYEQYF
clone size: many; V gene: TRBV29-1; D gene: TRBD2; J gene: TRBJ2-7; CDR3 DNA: TGCAGCGTTGGACGGGGGGTAGAGCAGTACTTC; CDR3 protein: CSVGRGVEQYF
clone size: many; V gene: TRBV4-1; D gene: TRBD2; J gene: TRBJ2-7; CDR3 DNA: TGCGCCAGCAGCCTGAGGACTAGCGGAAACTCCTACGAGCAGTACTTC; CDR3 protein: CASSLRTSGNSYEQYF
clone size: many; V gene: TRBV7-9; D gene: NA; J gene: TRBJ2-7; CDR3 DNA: TGTGCCAGCAGCTTAGGGGTTCGTAACGGCGAGCAGTACTTC; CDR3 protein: CASSLGVRNGEQYF
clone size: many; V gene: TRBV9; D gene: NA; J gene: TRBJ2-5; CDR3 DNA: TGTGCCAGCAGTTCCGACTGGAGCAACCAAGAGACCCAGTACTTC; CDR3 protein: CASSSDWSNQETQYF
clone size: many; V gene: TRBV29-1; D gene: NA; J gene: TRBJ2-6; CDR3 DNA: TGCAGCGTTTACAGCTCTGGGGCCAACGTCCTGACTTTC; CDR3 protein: CSVYSSGANVLTF
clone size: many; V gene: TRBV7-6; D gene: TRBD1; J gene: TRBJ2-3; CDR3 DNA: TGTGCCAGCAGCTTGGGAACAGGGGATAGCACAGATACGCAGTATTTT; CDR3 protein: CASSLGTGDSTDTQYF
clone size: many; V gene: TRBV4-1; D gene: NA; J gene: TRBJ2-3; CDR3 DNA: TGCGCCAGCAGCCGGGACGGCTTCACAGATACGCAGTATTTT; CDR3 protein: CASSRDGFTDTQYF
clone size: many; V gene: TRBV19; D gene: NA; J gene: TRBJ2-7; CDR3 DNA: TGTGCCAGTAGTACCCCTTGGTCCGGGACCAACGAGCAGTACTTC; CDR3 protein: CASSTPWSGTNEQYF
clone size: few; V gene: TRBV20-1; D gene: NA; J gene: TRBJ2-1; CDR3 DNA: TGCAGTGCTAGGACTTACCAGGGGTACAATGAGCAGTTCTTC; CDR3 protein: CSARTYQGYNEQFF
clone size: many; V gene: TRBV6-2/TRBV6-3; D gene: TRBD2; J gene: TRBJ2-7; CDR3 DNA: TGTGCCAGCAGTGCAACTAGCGCATCCTACGAGCAGTACTTC; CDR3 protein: CASSATSASYEQYF
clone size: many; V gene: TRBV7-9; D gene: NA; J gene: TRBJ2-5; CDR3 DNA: TGTGCCAGCAGCCCCCAGGACAGAGACCAAGAGACCCAGTACTTC; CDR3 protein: CASSPQDRDQETQYF
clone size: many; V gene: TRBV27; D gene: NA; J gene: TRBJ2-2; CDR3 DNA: TGTGCCAGCAGCCCAATAGAGGGATACACCGGGGAGCTGTTTTTT; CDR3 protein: CASSPIEGYTGELFF
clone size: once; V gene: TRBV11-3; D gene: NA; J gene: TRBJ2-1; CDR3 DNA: TGTGCCAGCAGCTTTTTCGTGACTAGCAGGGACAATGAGCAGTCCTTC; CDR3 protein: CASSFFVTSRDNEQSF
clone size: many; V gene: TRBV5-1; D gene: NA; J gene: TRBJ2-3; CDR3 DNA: TGCGCCAGCAGCTCCGGGACAACGTTTGGAACTGCGGATACGCAGTATTTT; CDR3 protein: CASSSGTTFGTADTQYF
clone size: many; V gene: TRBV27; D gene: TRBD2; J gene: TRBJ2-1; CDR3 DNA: TGTGCCAGCAGTTTTAGCGGGAGGCCCCTCAATGAGCAGTTCTTC; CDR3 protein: CASSFSGRPLNEQFF
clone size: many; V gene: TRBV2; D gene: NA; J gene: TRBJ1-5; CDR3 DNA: TGTGCCAGCATGGTCTCACGGACAGCTCACAATCAGCCCCAGCATTTT; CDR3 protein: CASMVSRTAHNQPQHF
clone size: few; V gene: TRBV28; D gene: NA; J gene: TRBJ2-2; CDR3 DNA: TGTGCCAGCGTGATCGGACACAGCACCGGGGAGCTGTTTTTT; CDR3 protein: CASVIGHSTGELFF
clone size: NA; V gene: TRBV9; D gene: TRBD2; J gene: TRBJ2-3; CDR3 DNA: TGTGCCAGCAGCACCGGGACTAGCAGAGATACGCGGTATTTT; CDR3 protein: CASSTGTSRDTRYF
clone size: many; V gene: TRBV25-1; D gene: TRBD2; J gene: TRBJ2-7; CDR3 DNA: TGTGCCAGCAGCCGAGCGGGATCCTCCTACGAGCAGTACTTC; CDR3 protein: CASSRAGSSYEQYF
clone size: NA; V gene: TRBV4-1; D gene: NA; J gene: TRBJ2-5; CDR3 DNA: TGCGCCAGCAGCCCTGAAGGACTGATATTCCGAGAGACCCAGTACTTC; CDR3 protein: CASSPEGLIFRETQYF
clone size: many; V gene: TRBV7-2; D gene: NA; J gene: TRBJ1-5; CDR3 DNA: TGTGCCAGCAGCTTAGCCCCGTGGGAAGGCGGTCAGCCCCAGCATTTT; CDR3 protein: CASSLAPWEGGQPQHF
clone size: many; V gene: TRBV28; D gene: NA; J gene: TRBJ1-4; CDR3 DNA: TGTGCCAGCAGCTGGATCGCGGATAATGAAAAACTGTTTTTT; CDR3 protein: CASSWIADNEKLFF
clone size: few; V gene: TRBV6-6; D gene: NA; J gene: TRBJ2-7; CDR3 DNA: TGTGCCAGCAGTACCGGTGCCCCACCCTACGAGCAGTACTTC; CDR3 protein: CASSTGAPPYEQYF
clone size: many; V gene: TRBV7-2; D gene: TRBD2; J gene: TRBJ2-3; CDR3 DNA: TGTGCCAGCAGCTTCCTCCGGGACTATAAGGGTGGTACAGATACGCAGTATTTT; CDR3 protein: CASSFLRDYKGGTDTQYF
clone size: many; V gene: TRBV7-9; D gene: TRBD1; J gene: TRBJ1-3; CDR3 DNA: TGTGCCAGCAGCTTAGCTGTTGTGGGGACAGGGTTCGGAAACACCATATATTTT; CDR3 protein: CASSLAVVGTGFGNTIYF
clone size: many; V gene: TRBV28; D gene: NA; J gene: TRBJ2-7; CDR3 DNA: TGTGCCACGGCTCCCTTCTACGAGGAGCAGTACTTC; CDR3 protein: CATAPFYEEQYF
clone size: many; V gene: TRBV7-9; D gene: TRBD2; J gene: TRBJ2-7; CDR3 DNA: TGTGCCAGCACCACCGGACTAGCGGTGCCCTACGAGCAGTACTTC; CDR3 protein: CASTTGLAVPYEQYF
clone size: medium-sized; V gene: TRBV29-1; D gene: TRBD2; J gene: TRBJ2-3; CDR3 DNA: TGCAGCGTTGACGGGACGCGGGAGGATGGTTCAGATACGCAGTATTTT; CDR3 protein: CSVDGTREDGSDTQYF
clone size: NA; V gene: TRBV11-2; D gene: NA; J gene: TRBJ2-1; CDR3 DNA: TGTGCCAGCAGCTTACGGGAGATACCTCCTTTTAACTCCTACAATGAGCAGTTCTTC; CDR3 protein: CASSLREIPPFNSYNEQFF
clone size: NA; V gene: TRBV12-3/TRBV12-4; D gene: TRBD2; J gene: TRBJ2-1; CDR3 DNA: TGTGCCAGCGGTTCCACTAGCGGGTGGAGGGACAATGAGCAGTTCTTC; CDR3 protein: CASGSTSGWRDNEQFF
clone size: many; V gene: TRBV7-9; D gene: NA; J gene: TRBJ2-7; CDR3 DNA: TGTGCCAGCAGCTTAGACAGGGTAGAGGAGCAGTACTTC; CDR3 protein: CASSLDRVEEQYF
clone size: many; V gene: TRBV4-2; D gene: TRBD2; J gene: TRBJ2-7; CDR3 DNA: TGTGCCAGCAGCCAAGCGACTAGCTTCTACGAGCAGTACTTC; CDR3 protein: CASSQATSFYEQYF
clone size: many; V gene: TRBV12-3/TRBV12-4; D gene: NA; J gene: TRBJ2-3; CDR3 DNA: TGTGCCAGCAGTTTAGAGCGGATTACGCAGTATTTT; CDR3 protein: CASSLERITQYF
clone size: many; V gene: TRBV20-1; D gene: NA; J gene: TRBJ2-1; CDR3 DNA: TGCAGTGCTAGACACAACTCCAGATACAATGAGCAGTTCTTC; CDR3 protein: CSARHNSRYNEQFF
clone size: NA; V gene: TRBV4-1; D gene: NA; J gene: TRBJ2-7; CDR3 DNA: TGCGCCAGCAGCCAGATGGACAGTTACGAGCAGTACTTC; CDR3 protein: CASSQMDSYEQYF
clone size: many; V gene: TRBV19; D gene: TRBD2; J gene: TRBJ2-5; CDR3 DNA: TGTGCCAGTAGCCCGGCCCCCGTCCTTTCTAGCGGGACTAACCAAGAGACCCAGTACTTC; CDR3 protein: CASSPAPVLSSGTNQETQYF
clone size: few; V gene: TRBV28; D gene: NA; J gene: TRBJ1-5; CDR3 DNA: TGTGCCAGCCTCGAGACGGGGTCAGCTCAGCCCCAGCATTTT; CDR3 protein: CASLETGSAQPQHF
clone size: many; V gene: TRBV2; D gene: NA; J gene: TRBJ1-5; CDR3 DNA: TGTGCCAGCACTACTGACAGAGCTAATCAGCCCCAGCATTTT; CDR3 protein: CASTTDRANQPQHF